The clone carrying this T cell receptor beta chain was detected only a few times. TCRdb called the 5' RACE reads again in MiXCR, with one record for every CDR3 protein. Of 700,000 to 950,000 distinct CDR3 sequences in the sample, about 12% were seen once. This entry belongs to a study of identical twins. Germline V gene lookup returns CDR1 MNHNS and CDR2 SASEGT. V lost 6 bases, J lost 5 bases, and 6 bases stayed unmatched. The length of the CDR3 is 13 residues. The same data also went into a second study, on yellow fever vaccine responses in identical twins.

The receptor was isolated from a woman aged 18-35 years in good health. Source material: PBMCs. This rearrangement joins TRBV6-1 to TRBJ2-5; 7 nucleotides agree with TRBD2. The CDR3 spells CASRLAARETQYF. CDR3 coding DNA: TGTGCCAGCAGGCTAGCGGCTAGGGAGACCCAGTACTTC.